This T cell receptor (beta chain) was found in a study of T cell responses to AZD1222 COVID-19 vaccine. Study findings and constraints: Donors, mostly white British, included more females; clonal diversity was possibly underestimated. The breadth and depth of Spike-specific TCRs increased once two AZD1222 doses had been given. It was only after the peak T cell response that any repertoires were sampled.

The repertoire was sequenced with immunoSEQ multiplex PCR; TCRdb's copy has only in-frame clones and lacks some. The table lists 100,000 to 150,000 clones, around 91% of them singletons. This clone was observed a single time. Its antigen is as yet unknown. Germline V gene lookup returns CDR1 MNHEY and CDR2 SMNVEV (reference sequence). V dropped 5 bases and J dropped 10 bases, with 21 bases sitting between them. The CDR3 runs 15 residues. This TCR was sampled from an adult in good health. The chain employs TRBV27 and TRBJ2-1, with D tentatively TRBD1 (6 bases). Source: peripheral blood, taken on day 0 of MenACWY control vaccination. The CDR3 DNA reads TGTGCCAGCAGTGGAATCACTCCAGGGGATAGGGAGCAGTTCTTC. Protein product: CASSGITPGDREQFF.